This T cell receptor (beta chain) was sequenced for a study of T cell responses to AZD1222 COVID-19 vaccine. Generated by immunoSEQ multiplex PCR, the TCRdb table keeps only in-frame clones and is missing some. Among roughly 100,000 clones listed, roughly 84% were seen once. Looked up from germline, CDR1 is MNHEY and CDR2 is SMNVEV (reference sequence). The V and J ends lost 3 bases and 1 base, in that order; junction bases with no gene match: 3. This CDR3 is 16 amino acids long. Note on this clone: What it binds is unknown.

General observations from the study: Baseline serostatus was positive in only a handful of AZD1222 recipients.

Specimen: peripheral blood, collected on day 0 of AZD1222 vaccination. This clonotype was obtained from an adult in good health. This chain joins TRBV27 and TRBJ1-6, with 7 bases aligning to TRBD1. The CDR3 loop reads CASSLAGGSYNSPLHF. The DNA for the CDR3 is TGTGCCAGCAGTTTGGCAGGGGGATCCTATAATTCACCCCTCCACTTT.